Listed below are T cell receptor beta chains from one sample, sequenced in a study of T cell responses to AZD1222 COVID-19 vaccine. Clones were sequenced by immunoSEQ multiplex PCR, and TCRdb holds only the in-frame ones, with some missing. The sample yields approximately 190,000 clones, approximately 90% seen once. The sample in question was peripheral blood, obtained on day 0 of AZD1222 vaccination. The receptors derive from an adult in good health. Each CDR3 is given with its conserved first and last residue. D genes are given only for firm matches. Clone size appears in some rows only: once, few, many, or a class for an expanded clone.

v_gene	d_gene	j_gene	abundance	CDR3nt	CDR3aa
TRBV7-9	TRBD2	TRBJ2-2	-	TGTGCCAGCCGAAGCGCGGGGGCCGGGGAGCTGTTTTTT	CASRSAGAGELFF
TRBV6-2/TRBV6-3	-	TRBJ1-6	few	TGTGCCAGCAGTTACCCGCAGAGCAATTCACCCCTCCACTTT	CASSYPQSNSPLHF
TRBV10-3	-	TRBJ2-5	-	TGTGCCATCAGGGCGGGGGCGTACCAAGAGACCCAGTACTTC	CAIRAGAYQETQYF
TRBV12-3/TRBV12-4	-	TRBJ1-1	many	TGTGCCAGCAGGGACTCATTTTTCACTGAAGCTTTCTTT	CASRDSFFTEAFF
TRBV6-6	TRBD1	TRBJ1-6	-	TGTGCCAGCAGCCTACCACAGGGGCCCAATTCACCCCTCCACTTT	CASSLPQGPNSPLHF
TRBV28	-	TRBJ1-1	once	TGTGCCAGCAGTCTTTCAGGTAACTCGAACACTGAAGCTTTCTTT	CASSLSGNSNTEAFF
TRBV9	-	TRBJ1-3	-	TGTGCCAGCAGCGTAGTGGGGGGATCTGGCGACATATATTTT	CASSVVGGSGDIYF
TRBV3-1/TRBV3-2	-	TRBJ2-7	-	TGTGCCAGCAGTCTTGGGGCGGGCTCCTACGAGCAGTACTTC	CASSLGAGSYEQYF
TRBV18	TRBD1	TRBJ1-5	once	TGTGCCAGCTCACCACAACCGGGACAGCATAGCAATCAGCCCCAGCATTTT	CASSPQPGQHSNQPQHF
TRBV7-2	-	TRBJ1-1	few	TGTGCCAGCAGCTTAGAATTAGTCAGCCTGAAGCTTTTCTTT	CASSLELVSLKLFF
TRBV7-9	-	TRBJ1-2	-	TGTGCCAGCACCCCTCTCGGGGGATACTATGGCTACACCTTC	CASTPLGGYYGYTF
TRBV2	-	TRBJ2-7	once	TGTGCCAGCAGTGAATTGGATGGCGGGGGCTTGCCTCTTGAGCAGTACTTC	CASSELDGGGLPLEQYF
TRBV4-1	TRBD1	TRBJ1-5	-	TGCGCCAGCAGCCAATCACCCGGGACAGGGGGTCAGCCCCAGCATTTT	CASSQSPGTGGQPQHF
TRBV12-3/TRBV12-4	TRBD1	TRBJ2-1	-	TGTGCCAGCAGCCAGAGTGAGAGGGGGCGTATGTTCTTC	CASSQSERGRMFF
TRBV13	TRBD1	TRBJ1-2	-	TGTGCCAGCAGGAAAACAGGGGGCCAGGTCTATGGCTACACCTTC	CASRKTGGQVYGYTF
TRBV27	TRBD2	TRBJ2-7	-	TGTGCCAGCAGTCCGGGACTAGCTTATTACGAGCAGTACTTC	CASSPGLAYYEQYF
TRBV9	-	TRBJ2-2	few	TGTGCCAGCAGCGTAGACAGGAAGAACACCGGGGAGCTGTTTTTT	CASSVDRKNTGELFF